This T cell receptor (beta chain) appears in the sequencing data of a study of T cells in localized non-small cell lung cancer. Regarding this clone: Its antigen is not known.

The protocol was immunoSEQ multiplex PCR, while the TCRdb copy is restricted to in-frame clones and leaves out a portion. The sample carries about 35,000 clones, 75% to 95% recorded once. The length of the CDR3 is 16 residues. The V gene lost 4 bases and the J gene lost 2 bases, with 14 bases spanning the gap. From germline, CDR1 is KGHSH and CDR2 LQKENI. Study-level findings and limits: Sequencing was restricted to one tumor region; therefore, heterogeneity remains possible. Among the top 100 tumor clones, a median around 60 appeared in adjacent lung. Density of T cells in blood, when higher, went with longer overall survival. Exceeding tumor, uninvolved adjacent lung had the highest T cell clonality.

The sample here was peripheral blood mononuclear cells, taken before any cancer treatment. The sequence derives from a female donor of 60 years or more with stage II lung adenocarcinoma. The chain recombines TRBV18 with TRBJ2-2; D possibly uses TRBD1 or TRBD2 (5 bases each). CDR3 sequence (DNA): TGTGCCAGCTCACTTTACGGGACGGTTAACACCGGGGAGCTGTTTTTT. Amino acids: CASSLYGTVNTGELFF.